One sample yielded the 13 T cell receptor beta chains listed below, sequenced in a study of T-cell memory formation after mild COVID-19. TCRdb re-analysed the 5' RACE reads in MiXCR, keeping a single row per CDR3 protein. This sample has some 320,000 distinct CDR3 sequences; approximately 15% occur once, and the top ten carry around 23%. The sample was PBMCs or a T cell subset sorted from them (not recorded which). The receptors were gathered from a man between 18 and 29 years old who had mild COVID-19 (a few samples of this study predate the infection). Cell type and time point are not known.

This clonotype was seen only a few times. CDR3 residues: CASSLGGGEDTQYF. The CDR3 nucleotides read TGCGCCAGCAGCTTGGGCGGGGGAGAAGATACGCAGTATTTT. The gene calls are TRBV5-1 and TRBJ2-3; the match to TRBD2 covers 7 bases. The CDR3 contains 14 residues. The J segment lost 5 bases and the V segment lost 0 bases, leaving 3 bases of the junction unmatched. Germline V gene data show CDR1 as SGHRS and CDR2 as YFSETQ.

This chain connects TRBV6-1 to TRBJ2-3; the match to TRBD2 covers 9 bases. Per germline, CDR1 MNHNS and CDR2 SASEGT. V shed 7 bases and J 5 bases; nucleotides not matched to a gene: 7. This CDR3 comprises 14 residues. CDR3 sequence (DNA): TGTGCCAGCACGGTAGCGGGGGAGGTAGATACGCAGTATTTT. It yields the protein CASTVAGEVDTQYF.

In this sample, this clonotype turned up a few times. This chain joins TRBV12-3 or TRBV12-4 and TRBJ2-1, with TRBD2 matching over 9 bases. The CDR3 has 16 residues. V was pared by 5 bases and J by 6 bases, with 11 bases of the junction left unmatched. The CDR3 nucleotides read TGTGCCAGCAGTCCCCCCCCGGAGCGGGGGGTCAATGAGCAGTTCTTC. Protein product: CASSPPPERGVNEQFF.

The V gene is TRBV20-1, the J gene TRBJ2-3; D remains unclear. Deletions cut 3 bases from V and 2 bases from J, with 9 bases between. The germline CDR1 and CDR2 sequences are DFQATT and SNEGSKA (reference sequence). The CDR3 runs 13 residues. Here the CDR3 reads CSASQSLTDTQYF. The CDR3 nucleotides are TGCAGTGCTAGTCAGAGCCTCACAGATACGCAGTATTTT.

In this sample, this clonotype turned up a few times. The J gene is TRBJ2-6, the V gene TRBV7-2; the D call may be TRBD1 or TRBD2 (6 bases each). Trimming left V 5 bases short and J 0 bases short, with 14 bases between. The germline gives CDR1 SGHTA, CDR2 FQGNSA. The CDR3 spans 17 residues. The chain's CDR3 is CASSPVGGNSGANVLTF. As DNA, the CDR3 is TGTGCCAGCAGCCCCGTCGGGGGCAACTCTGGGGCCAACGTCCTGACTTTC.

This chain uses TRBV10-3 with TRBJ2-3; D gene uncertain. CDR1 ENHRY and CDR2 SYGVKD come from the germline V gene. V was clipped by 6 bases and J by 4 bases, with 14 bases between them. The CDR3 contains 14 residues. CDR3 nucleotide sequence: TGTGCCATCAGAGCAGGTGGTGGGGCAGATACGCAGTATTTT. Protein sequence: CAIRAGGGADTQYF.

The gene calls are TRBV7-2 and TRBJ1-1; TRBD1 might be the D (5 bases). This CDR3 region has 15 residues. CDR1 and CDR2 from the germline V gene are SGHTA and FQGNSA. V dropped 5 bases and J dropped 11 bases, with 24 bases sitting between them. DNA of the CDR3: TGTGCCAGCAGCCCCCGTTGGGGGATATCAGATTGGGCTTTCTTT. It yields the protein CASSPRWGISDWAFF.

This chain joins TRBV29-1 and TRBJ2-7, with D perhaps being TRBD1 or TRBD2 (5 bases each). CDR1 is SQVTM and CDR2 is ANQGSEA in the germline V gene. This CDR3 comprises 12 residues. V lost 5 bases to trimming and J lost 4 bases, with 12 bases between them. This chain's CDR3 is CSVQSGAYEQYF. CDR3 DNA: TGCAGCGTTCAATCCGGGGCGTACGAGCAGTACTTC.

This clonotype was recorded a few times. This sequence joins TRBV7-2 and TRBJ2-7; D might be TRBD1 or TRBD2, each matching 5 bases. This CDR3 is built from 13 residues. Deletions cut 1 base from V and 6 bases from J, with 10 bases between. Germline V CDR1 and CDR2: SGHTA, FQGNSA. In nucleotides, the CDR3 is TGTGCCAGCAGCTTAGGGGGGAGAGCCGAGCAGTACTTC. This codes for CASSLGGRAEQYF.

This clonotype was seen more than once but under ten times. The chain joins TRBV5-1 to TRBJ2-3; D gene ambiguous. Between the trimmed V and J ends, which lost 4 bases and 2 bases, there was a span of 20 bases. Germline-derived CDR1 and CDR2 are SGHRS and YFSETQ. This CDR3 is built from 17 residues. CDR3 coding DNA: TGCGCCAGCAGCCCACCTCGAATACGCACCTCCACAGATACGCAGTATTTT. This sequence encodes CASSPPRIRTSTDTQYF.

The rearrangement joins TRBV7-9 to TRBJ2-7, with TRBD1 matching 9 bases. This CDR3 spans 16 amino acids. The V gene's germline CDR1 is SEHNR and CDR2 FQNEAQ (reference sequence). The V gene end was trimmed by 2 bases and the J gene end by 0 bases; junction bases not matched to a gene: 5. CDR3 protein: CASSLSWDRVSYEQYF. The CDR3 DNA reads as TGTGCCAGCAGCTTATCTTGGGACAGGGTCTCCTACGAGCAGTACTTC.

There are a few counts of this clonotype. This sequence joins TRBV2 and TRBJ2-1; D gene ambiguous. The germline CDR1 and CDR2 sequences are SNHLY and FYNNEI. CDR3 length equals 17 residues. V dropped 0 bases and J dropped 0 bases, with 12 bases sitting between them. The CDR3 region has the DNA TGTGCCAGCAGTGAAGCCCCGACAAGGAGCTCCTACAATGAGCAGTTCTTC. Translated: CASSEAPTRSSYNEQFF.

Comment on this clonotype: The junction shows a germline mismatch at one end, possibly a read error. V gene TRBV29-1 combines with J gene TRBJ2-1; a weak D match, TRBD1 (6 bases). Germline-derived CDR1 and CDR2 are SQVTM and ANQGSEA. The CDR3 loop spans 12 amino acids. The CDR3 DNA reads as TGCAGTGCAGAGTTCCGGGACAATGAGCAGCTCTTC. Its protein is CSAEFRDNEQLF.